Shown below are 22 T cell receptor beta chains from a single sample sequenced in a study of blood T cells in healthy people across ages (dated by TCRdb to 2013 to 2016). Receptor amplification or capture employed 5' RACE. The sequencer listed for this sample is Illumina HiSeq 2500. A second 7 to 11 cycle PCR used a sample-barcoded 5' primer and a J-beta primer mix. Through fastp at Q25 and MiXCR, TCRdb rebuilt clones from the public reads, retaining in-frame beta chains. Merged by CDR3 protein, the rows form single entries marked with the most common genes and DNA. The table for this sample lists hundreds of thousands of distinct CDR3 sequences; 24% of them were counted only once. Of the sample, less than 9% falls within the top ten clones. These data were also reused for a study on T cells of mothers and their children.

Sequenced material: blood. These receptors originate from a boy younger than 18 in good health.

The rearrangement joins TRBV28 to TRBJ1-6; D is unresolved. The CDR3 covers 15 residues. Germline V gives CDR1 MDHEN, CDR2 SYDVKM. Trimming shortened V by 5 bases and J by 0 bases, and 8 bases separated the two germline ends. The CDR3 here is CASSIRSSYNSPLHF. CDR3 in DNA: TGTGCCAGCAGTATACGGAGCTCCTATAATTCACCCCTCCACTTT. Looking up the rest from reference TRBV28 and TRBJ1-6 gives the full variable domain: DVKVTQSSRYLVKRTGEKVFLECVQDMDHENMFWYRQDPGLGLRLIYFSYDVKMKEKGDIPEGYSVSREKKERFSLILESASTNQTSMYLCASSIRSSYNSPLHFGNGTRLTVT.

This clonotype was seen a handful of times. V and J are TRBV15 and TRBJ2-3; the match to TRBD2 covers 7 bases. The CDR3 length is 18 residues. The J segment lost 2 bases and the V segment lost 2 bases, leaving 13 bases of the junction unmatched. Germline values: CDR1 LNHNV, CDR2 YYDKDF (reference sequence). The CDR3 is CATSRTRASGLFTDTQYF. The CDR3 region has the DNA TGTGCCACCAGCAGAACCCGGGCTAGCGGACTTTTCACAGATACGCAGTATTTT.

This sequence joins TRBV20-1 and TRBJ2-7, with 7 nucleotides matching TRBD2. Germline V CDR1 and CDR2: DFQATT, SNEGSKA (reference sequence). CDR3 length: 14 amino acids. Germline trimming cut 6 bases from V and 3 bases from J; bases unmatched to any gene: 11. CDR3: CSATVGRDFYEQYF. Written as DNA, the CDR3 is TGCAGTGCGACCGTGGGGAGGGACTTCTACGAGCAGTACTTC.

This chain uses TRBV5-1 with TRBJ2-1, with 11 bases fitting TRBD2. The CDR3 covers 16 residues. With V trimmed by 4 bases and J by 1 base, 4 bases remained unmatched. Germline CDR1 is SGHRS and CDR2 is YFSETQ. CDR3 in amino acids: CASSAGLAVSYNEQFF. CDR3 in DNA: TGCGCCAGCAGCGCGGGACTAGCGGTGTCCTACAATGAGCAGTTCTTC.

Notes on this clonotype: A junction end diverges from the germline sequence, so it may reflect a read error. This chain joins TRBV11-2 and TRBJ1-6, with D uncertain. Germline V gives CDR1 SGHAT, CDR2 FQNNGV. This CDR3 comprises 15 residues. The CDR3 region has the DNA TGTGTCAGCAGCTTAGATGGTTCCTATAATTCACCCCTCCACTTT. Protein product: CVSSLDGSYNSPLHF.

CDR3 in DNA: TGTGCCAGCAGCCAATTTAGGGCGGTGCGGGCTTTCTTT. It specifies CASSQFRAVRAFF. The V gene is TRBV7-2, the J gene TRBJ1-1, with unresolved D. This CDR3 region has 13 residues. Looked up from germline, CDR1 is SGHTA and CDR2 is FQGNSA. With 5 bases removed from V and 11 bases from J, the gap between germline ends came to 18 bases.

The J gene is TRBJ2-7, the V gene TRBV10-3; D is unclear. This CDR3 contains 12 residues. Trimming took 10 bases from V and 2 from J, leaving 12 bases between them. In germline, CDR1 is ENHRY, CDR2 SYGVKD. The CDR3 protein is CATREFTYEQYF. CDR3 nucleotides: TGTGCCACCCGAGAGTTCACCTACGAGCAGTACTTC.

This clonotype was observed a few times. Here the CDR3 DNA reads TGTGCCAGCTCCTCCGCGGGATTACATACAGATACGCAGTATTTT. As protein: CASSSAGLHTDTQYF. The chain is built from TRBV7-2 and TRBJ2-3; D may be TRBD2 (6 bases). The CDR3 is 15 residues long. Germline V gene data show CDR1 as SGHTA and CDR2 as FQGNSA. The V end was cut by 8 bases, the J end by 3 bases, with 18 bases between. Using reference TRBV7-2 and TRBJ2-3 for the parts outside the CDR3, the full variable domain is GAGVSQSPSNKVTEKGKDVELRCDPISGHTALYWYRQSLGQGLEFLIYFQGNSAPDKSGLPSDRFSAERTGGSVSTLTIQRTQQEDSAVYLCASSSAGLHTDTQYFGPGTRLTVL.

Turning to this clonotype: At one end, the junction sequence differs from germline, possibly due to a read error. CDR3 residues: CASSQGQDYGYPF. CDR3 in DNA: TGTGCCAGCAGCCAGGGTCAGGACTATGGCTACCCCTTC. The chain has TRBV3-1 and TRBJ1-2; no reliable D call. Germline CDR1 and CDR2: LGHDT and YNNKEL (reference sequence). The CDR3 totals 13 residues. Full variable domain (remainder filled in from reference TRBV3-1 and TRBJ1-2): DTAVSQTPKYLVTQMGNDKSIKCEQNLGHDTMYWYKQDSKKFLKIMFSYNNKELIINETVPNRFSPKSPDKAHLNLHINSLELGDSAVYFCASSQGQDYGYPFGSGTRLTVV.

Many counts were recorded for this clonotype. V gene TRBV10-3 combines with J gene TRBJ1-2; D call uncertain. CDR3 length: 12 residues. Germline values: CDR1 ENHRY, CDR2 SYGVKD. V dropped 3 bases and J dropped 2 bases, with 4 bases sitting between them. The CDR3 here is CAISEGNYGYTF. The CDR3 DNA is TGTGCCATCAGTGAAGGGAACTATGGCTACACCTTC.

This clonotype was observed at least ten times. The chain links TRBV5-1 to TRBJ2-3; D gene unclear. V was pared by 2 bases and J by 6 bases, with 10 bases between. Germline V CDR1 and CDR2: SGHRS, YFSETQ. The CDR3 contains 13 residues. CDR3 coding DNA: TGCGCCAGCAGCTTCCCCGTCCAGGATACGCAGTATTTT. Amino acid sequence: CASSFPVQDTQYF.

The genes are TRBV12-3 or TRBV12-4 and TRBJ2-3; 8 nucleotides align to TRBD1. J lost 2 bases, V lost 2 bases, and 6 bases had no gene match. CDR3 length: 16 amino acids. The CDR3: CASSLRETGDTDTQYF. The DNA of the CDR3 is TGTGCCAGCAGTTTAAGGGAGACAGGGGACACAGATACGCAGTATTTT.

The CDR3 DNA is TGTGCCAGCAGCCTTCCCCCGGAGGGGAACCAAGAGACCCAGTACTTC. Translation: CASSLPPEGNQETQYF. The chain uses TRBV4-2 and TRBJ2-5; a possible D gene is TRBD2 (6 bases). The CDR3 consists of 16 residues. Germline lookup yields CDR1 LGHNA and CDR2 YNFKEQ. Trimming took 4 bases from V and 0 from J, leaving 15 bases between them.

The chain uses TRBV7-9 and TRBJ2-7, with a weak D call TRBD2 (6 bases). Germline CDR1 SEHNR, CDR2 FQNEAQ (reference sequence). The V end lost 5 bases, the J end lost 4 bases, and 15 bases lay between the germline ends. This CDR3 is built from 14 residues. In nucleotides, the CDR3 is TGTGCCAGCAGCATGGTGGAGGGGAAATACGAGCAGTACTTC. Amino acids: CASSMVEGKYEQYF. The full variable domain, its missing parts supplied by reference TRBV7-9 and TRBJ2-7, is DTGVSQNPRHKITKRGQNVTFRCDPISEHNRLYWYRQTLGQGPEFLTYFQNEAQLEKSRLLSDRFSAERPKGSFSTLEIQRTEQGDSAMYLCASSMVEGKYEQYFGPGTRLTVT.

This clonotype turned up a few times. The genes are TRBV6-5 and TRBJ1-3; no definite D call. V shed 5 bases and J shed 0 bases, with 14 bases lying between them. This CDR3 is built from 16 residues. Germline loops: CDR1 MNHEY, CDR2 SVGAGI. CDR3: CASSNQGRFSGNTIYF. DNA for the CDR3: TGTGCCAGCAGTAATCAAGGACGTTTCTCTGGAAACACCATATATTTT.

This chain connects TRBV24-1 to TRBJ2-7; D call uncertain. The V and J ends lost 4 bases and 2 bases respectively, with 8 bases between them. The CDR3 is made up of 13 amino acids. Germline CDR1 KGHDR, CDR2 SFDVKD. CDR3 region: CATSDPPTYEQYF. As DNA, the CDR3 is TGTGCCACCAGTGACCCCCCCACCTACGAGCAGTACTTC.

This clonotype was detected a few times. This chain uses TRBV28 with TRBJ2-5; TRBD1 aligns across 9 bases. Germline-derived CDR1 and CDR2 are MDHEN and SYDVKM. The junction had 5 bases not matched to a gene; V was cut back by 1 base and J by 2 bases. This CDR3 region has 16 residues. The CDR3, as DNA: TGTGCCAGCAGTTTATTGGGTGACAGGGGGCAAGAGACCCAGTACTTC. Translated, it gives CASSLLGDRGQETQYF.

In the case of this clonotype: An end of the junction differs from the germline gene, which may be a read error. This sequence joins TRBV6-5 and TRBJ2-1; 11 bases are shared with TRBD2. The CDR3 consists of 17 residues. The germline V gene encodes CDR1 MNHEY and CDR2 SVGAGI. The CDR3 spells CAGSYGTSGRGYNEQFF. In DNA, the CDR3 is TGTGCCGGCAGTTACGGGACTAGCGGTAGAGGATACAATGAGCAGTTCTTC.

The chain is built from TRBV5-1 and TRBJ2-3; D might be TRBD2 (5 bases). Germline-derived CDR1 and CDR2 are SGHRS and YFSETQ. The CDR3 is 15 residues long. Trimming took 3 bases from V and 4 from J, leaving 15 bases between them. CDR3 in DNA: TGCGCCAGCAGCTCCGCAAATCTAGCCCCAGATACGCAGTATTTT. This translates into CASSSANLAPDTQYF. The full variable domain, with the rest looked up from reference TRBV5-1 and TRBJ2-3, is KAGVTQTPRYLIKTRGQQVTLSCSPISGHRSVSWYQQTPGQGLQFLFEYFSETQRNKGNFPGRFSGRQFSNSRSEMNVSTLELGDSALYLCASSSANLAPDTQYFGPGTRLTVL.

This clonotype was found a few times. This chain links TRBV30 with TRBJ2-5, with 8 nucleotides matching TRBD2. This CDR3 is 14 amino acids long. The V gene's germline CDR1 is GTSNPN and CDR2 SVGIG (reference sequence). Germline trimming cut 4 bases from V and 5 bases from J; bases unmatched to any gene: 9. In DNA form, the CDR3 reads TGTGCCTGGACTAGCGGGTCCCGGGGGGAGACCCAGTACTTC. Translating it yields CAWTSGSRGETQYF.

The V gene is TRBV20-1, the J gene TRBJ1-4, with D hard to call. V dropped 6 bases and J dropped 0 bases, with 11 bases sitting between them. Germline V lookup: CDR1 DFQATT, CDR2 SNEGSKA (reference sequence). The CDR3 totals 14 residues. The CDR3 sequence: CSATRGPTNEKLFF. The CDR3 DNA follows: TGCAGTGCGACCCGCGGGCCAACTAATGAAAAACTGTTTTTT.

The chain employs TRBV5-6 and TRBJ1-2; no definite D call. The ends were cut back, 7 bases at V and 3 bases at J, with 13 bases in the middle. Germline V CDR1 and CDR2: SGHDT, YYEEEE. This CDR3 has 13 amino acids. CDR3 sequence (DNA): TGTGCCAGCCGCCCGACACTCGACTATGGCTACACCTTC. Translation gives CASRPTLDYGYTF.